The present T cell receptor (beta chain) was sequenced within a study of response to subunit inactivated influenza vaccine. Findings and limits, study-wide: Authors suggested each seasonal influenza vaccination recruits few new T cells.

This clonotype was counted many times. Its antigen is as yet unknown. Per germline, CDR1 MNHEY and CDR2 SVGAGI. The CDR3 is made up of 14 amino acids. The junction had 3 bases not matched to a gene; V was cut back by 5 bases and J by 5 bases. TCRdb recomputed calls from the RT-PCR reads with MiXCR, one row per CDR3 protein. This table has more than 150,000 distinct CDR3 sequences, roughly 8.7% appearing once. The chain links TRBV6-5 to TRBJ1-6; 7 positions agree with TRBD1. This sample comprised non-naive T cells sorted from PBMCs, obtained on the day of vaccination. The clonotype comes from a man in his forties or fifties who received an inactivated influenza vaccine. This CDR3 is CASSHGQDNSPLHF. In DNA, the CDR3 is TGTGCCAGCAGTCACGGACAGGATAATTCACCCCTCCACTTT.